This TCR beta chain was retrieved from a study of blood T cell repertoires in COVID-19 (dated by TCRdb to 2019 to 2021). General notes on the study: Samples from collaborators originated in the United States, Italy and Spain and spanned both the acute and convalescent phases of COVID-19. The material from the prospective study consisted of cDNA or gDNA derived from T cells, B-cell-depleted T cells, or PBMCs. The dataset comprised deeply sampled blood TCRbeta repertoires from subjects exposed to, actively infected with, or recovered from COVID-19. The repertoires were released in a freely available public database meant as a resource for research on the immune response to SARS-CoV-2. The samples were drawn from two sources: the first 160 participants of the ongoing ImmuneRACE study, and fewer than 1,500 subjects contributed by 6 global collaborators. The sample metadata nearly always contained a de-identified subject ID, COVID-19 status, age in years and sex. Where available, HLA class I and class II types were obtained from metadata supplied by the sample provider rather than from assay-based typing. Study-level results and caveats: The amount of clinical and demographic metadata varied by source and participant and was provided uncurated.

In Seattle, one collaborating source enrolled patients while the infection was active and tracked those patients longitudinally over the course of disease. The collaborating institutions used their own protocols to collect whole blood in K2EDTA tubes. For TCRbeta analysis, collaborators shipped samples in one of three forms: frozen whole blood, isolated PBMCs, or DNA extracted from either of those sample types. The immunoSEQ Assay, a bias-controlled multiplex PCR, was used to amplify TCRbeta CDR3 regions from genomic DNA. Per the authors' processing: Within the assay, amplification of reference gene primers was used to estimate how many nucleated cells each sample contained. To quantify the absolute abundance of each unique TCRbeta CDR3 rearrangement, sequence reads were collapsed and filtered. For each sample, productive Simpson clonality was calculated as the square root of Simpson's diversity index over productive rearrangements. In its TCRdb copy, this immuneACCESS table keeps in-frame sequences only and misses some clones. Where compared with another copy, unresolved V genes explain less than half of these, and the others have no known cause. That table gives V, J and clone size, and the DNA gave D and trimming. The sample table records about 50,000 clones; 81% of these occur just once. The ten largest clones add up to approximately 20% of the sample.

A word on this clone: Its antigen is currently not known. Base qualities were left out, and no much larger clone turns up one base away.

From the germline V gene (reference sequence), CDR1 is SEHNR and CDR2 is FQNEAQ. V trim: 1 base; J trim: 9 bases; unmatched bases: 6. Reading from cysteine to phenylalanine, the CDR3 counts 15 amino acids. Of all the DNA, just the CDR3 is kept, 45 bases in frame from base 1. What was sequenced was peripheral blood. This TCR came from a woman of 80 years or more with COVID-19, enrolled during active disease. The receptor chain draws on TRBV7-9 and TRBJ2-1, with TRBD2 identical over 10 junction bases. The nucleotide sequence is TGTGCCAGCAGCTTAGAAGGACTAGCGGTTCCTGAGCAGTTCTTC. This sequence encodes CASSLEGLAVPEQFF.